The entry below gives a single TCR beta chain sequence along with its context. The sample belongs to a study of T cell changes during pregnancy in multiple sclerosis. Germline values: CDR1 SGHRS, CDR2 YFSETQ. The CDR3 extends over 18 amino acids. J gave up 4 bases and V 2 bases, and 11 bases lay outside the gene matches. TCRdb keeps only in-frame clones here, not all; method: immunoSEQ multiplex PCR. This sample has approximately 87,000 clones, with 80% to 95% found just once. The clonotype originates from a female donor with multiple sclerosis, enrolled in a pregnancy study. The sample here was CD4+ T cells from peripheral blood mononuclear cells, taken in the second trimester of pregnancy. The V call is TRBV5-1, the J call TRBJ1-4, with 10 bases aligning to TRBD1. In DNA, the CDR3 is TGCGCCAGCAGCTTTGGACAGGGGGTTCGAGGGTTTAATGAAAAACTGTTTTTT. Its translation is CASSFGQGVRGFNEKLFF.